The entry below gives a single T cell receptor (beta chain) sequence along with its context. Amplification used 60 Vbeta primers and 13 Jbeta primers. Method: immunoSEQ multiplex PCR; TCRdb's copy keeps in-frame clones and lacks some. The sample lists 230,000 or so clones; around 90% were seen once. This sample stems from a study of cytomegalovirus exposure and HLA in healthy donors. The CDR3 is 15 residues long. CDR1 and CDR2 (germline): SGHNT, YYREEE (reference sequence). V gene TRBV5-4 combines with J gene TRBJ2-5, with TRBD1 as a possible D gene (6 bases). The J call may be incorrect, as the DNA end agrees better with TRBJ2-7. The receptor's source is a girl aged 2-10 years in good health and CMV-seronegative. Sequenced material: PBMCs. The CDR3 sequence: CASSFVQGDSYEQYF. Here the CDR3 DNA reads TGTGCCAGCAGCTTCGTACAGGGAGACTCCTACGAGCAGTACTTC.